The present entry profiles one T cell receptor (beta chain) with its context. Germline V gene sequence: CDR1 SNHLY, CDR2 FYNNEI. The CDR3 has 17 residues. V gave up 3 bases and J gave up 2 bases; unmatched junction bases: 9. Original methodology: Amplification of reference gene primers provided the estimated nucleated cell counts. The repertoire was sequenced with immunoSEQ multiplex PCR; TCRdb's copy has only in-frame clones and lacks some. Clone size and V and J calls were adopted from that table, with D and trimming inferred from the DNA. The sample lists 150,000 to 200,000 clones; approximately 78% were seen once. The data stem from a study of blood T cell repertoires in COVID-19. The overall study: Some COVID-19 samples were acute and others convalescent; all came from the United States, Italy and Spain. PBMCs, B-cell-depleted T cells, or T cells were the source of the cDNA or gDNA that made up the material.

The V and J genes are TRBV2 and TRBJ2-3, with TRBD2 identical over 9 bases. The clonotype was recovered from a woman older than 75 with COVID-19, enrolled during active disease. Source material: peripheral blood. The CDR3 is CASSEAFLAGHTDTQYF. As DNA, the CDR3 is TGTGCCAGCAGTGAGGCGTTTCTAGCGGGGCACACAGATACGCAGTATTTT. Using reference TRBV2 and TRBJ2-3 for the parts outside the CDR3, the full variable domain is EPEVTQTPSHQVTQMGQEVILRCVPISNHLYFYWYRQILGQKVEFLVSFYNNEISEKSEIFDDQFSVERPDGSNFTLKIRSTKLEDSAMYFCASSEAFLAGHTDTQYFGPGTRLTVL.